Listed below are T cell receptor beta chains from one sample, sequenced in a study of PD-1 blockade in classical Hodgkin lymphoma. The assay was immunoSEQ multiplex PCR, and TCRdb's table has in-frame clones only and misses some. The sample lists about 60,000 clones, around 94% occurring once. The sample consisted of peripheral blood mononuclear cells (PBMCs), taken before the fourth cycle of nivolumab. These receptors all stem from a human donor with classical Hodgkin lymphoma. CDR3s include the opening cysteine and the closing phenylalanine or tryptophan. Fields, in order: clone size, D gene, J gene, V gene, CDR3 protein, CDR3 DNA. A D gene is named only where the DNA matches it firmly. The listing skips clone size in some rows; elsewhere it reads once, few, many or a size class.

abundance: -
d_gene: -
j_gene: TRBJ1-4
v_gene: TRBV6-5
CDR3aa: CASTRWGRNEKLFF
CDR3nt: TGTGCCAGCACCCGGTGGGGTCGTAATGAAAAACTGTTTTTT

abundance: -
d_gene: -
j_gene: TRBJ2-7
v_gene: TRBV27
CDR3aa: CASSLGRGGEQYF
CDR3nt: TGTGCCAGCTCCCTCGGCAGGGGTGGTGAGCAGTACTTC

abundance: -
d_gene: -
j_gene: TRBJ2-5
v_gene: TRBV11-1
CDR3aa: CASSLSYSPKETQYF
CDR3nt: TGTGCCAGCAGCTTATCTTACAGCCCGAAAGAGACCCAGTACTTC

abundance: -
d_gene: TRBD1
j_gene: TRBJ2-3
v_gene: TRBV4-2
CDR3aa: CASSQRDRGPDTQYF
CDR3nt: TGTGCCAGCAGCCAGAGGGACAGGGGGCCAGATACGCAGTATTTT

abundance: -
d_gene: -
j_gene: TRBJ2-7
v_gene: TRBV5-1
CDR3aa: CASSFAGGVEGDEQYF
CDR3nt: TGCGCCAGCAGCTTTGCTGGGGGAGTCGAAGGGGACGAGCAGTACTTC

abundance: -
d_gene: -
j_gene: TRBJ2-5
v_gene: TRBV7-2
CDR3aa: CASSLGGRETQYF
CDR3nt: TGTGCCAGCAGCTTAGGGGGCCGTGAGACCCAGTACTTC

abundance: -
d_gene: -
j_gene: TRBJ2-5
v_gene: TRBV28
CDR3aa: CASTSQGKLWETQYF
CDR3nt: TGTGCCAGCACCTCACAGGGAAAACTCTGGGAGACCCAGTACTTC

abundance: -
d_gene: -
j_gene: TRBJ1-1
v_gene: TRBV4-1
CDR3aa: CASSQNTEAFF
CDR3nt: TGCGCCAGCAGCCAAAACACTGAAGCTTTCTTT

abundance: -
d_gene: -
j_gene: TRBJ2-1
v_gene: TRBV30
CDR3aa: CAWSVAVSSYNEQFF
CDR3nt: TGTGCCTGGAGTGTAGCCGTTAGCTCCTACAATGAGCAGTTCTTC

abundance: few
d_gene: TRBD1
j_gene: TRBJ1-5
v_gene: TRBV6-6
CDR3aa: CASSGQGTYSNQPQHF
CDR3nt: TGTGCCAGCAGTGGACAGGGGACTTATAGCAATCAGCCCCAGCATTTT

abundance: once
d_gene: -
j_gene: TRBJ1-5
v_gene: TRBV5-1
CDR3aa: CASAPGDGSNQPQHF
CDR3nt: TGCGCCAGCGCCCCGGGGGATGGAAGCAATCAGCCCCAGCATTTT

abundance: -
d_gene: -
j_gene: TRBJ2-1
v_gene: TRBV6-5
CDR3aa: CASTRGGRRYNEQFF
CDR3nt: TGTGCCAGCACCCGAGGGGGAAGACGATACAATGAGCAGTTCTTC

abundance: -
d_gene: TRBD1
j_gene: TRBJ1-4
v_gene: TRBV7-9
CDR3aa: CASSPGTGGNEKLFF
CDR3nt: TGTGCCAGCAGCCCAGGGACAGGGGGTAATGAAAAACTGTTTTTT

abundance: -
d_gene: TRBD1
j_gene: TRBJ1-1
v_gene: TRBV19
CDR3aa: CATQAGGHTEAFF
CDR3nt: TGTGCCACCCAAGCAGGGGGCCACACTGAAGCTTTCTTT

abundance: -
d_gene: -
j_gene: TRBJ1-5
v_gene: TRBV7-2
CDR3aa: CASSLAGDQPQHF
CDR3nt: TGTGCCAGCAGCTTAGCGGGGGATCAGCCCCAGCATTTT

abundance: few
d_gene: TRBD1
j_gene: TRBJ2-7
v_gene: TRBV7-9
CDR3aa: CASSSPRDRGNGQYF
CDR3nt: TGTGCCAGCAGCTCCCCCCGGGACAGGGGGAACGGGCAGTACTTC

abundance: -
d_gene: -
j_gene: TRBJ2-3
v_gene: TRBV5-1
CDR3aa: CASSFSSGPTDTQYF
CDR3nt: TGCGCCAGCAGCTTTTCGAGCGGCCCCACAGATACGCAGTATTTT

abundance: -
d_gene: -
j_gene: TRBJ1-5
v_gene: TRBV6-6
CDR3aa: CASSLWQGGQPQHF
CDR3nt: TGTGCCAGCAGTTTATGGCAGGGAGGTCAGCCCCAGCATTTT

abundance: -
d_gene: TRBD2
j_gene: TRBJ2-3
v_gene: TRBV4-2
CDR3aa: CASSQGLAGVGGTDTQYF
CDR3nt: TGTGCCAGCAGCCAAGGTCTAGCGGGGGTAGGAGGCACAGATACGCAGTATTTT

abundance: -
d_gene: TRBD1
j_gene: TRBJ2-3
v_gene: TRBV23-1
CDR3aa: CASRDRGRDTQYF
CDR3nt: TGCGCCAGCAGAGACAGGGGGAGAGATACGCAGTATTTT

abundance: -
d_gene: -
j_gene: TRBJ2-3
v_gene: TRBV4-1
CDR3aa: CASSQETATDTQYF
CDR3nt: TGCGCCAGCAGCCAAGAGACGGCCACAGATACGCAGTATTTT

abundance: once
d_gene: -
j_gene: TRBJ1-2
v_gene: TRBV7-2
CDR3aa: CASSPRGLPPYGYTF
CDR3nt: TGTGCCAGCAGCCCACGCGGACTGCCACCCTATGGCTACACCTTC

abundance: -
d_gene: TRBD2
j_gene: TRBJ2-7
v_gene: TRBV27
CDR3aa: CASTLGTSGPYEQYF
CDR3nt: TGTGCCAGCACCCTAGGGACTAGCGGTCCCTACGAGCAGTACTTC

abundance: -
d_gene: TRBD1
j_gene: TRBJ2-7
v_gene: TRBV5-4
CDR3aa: CASSFGTGTYEQYF
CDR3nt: TGTGCCAGCAGCTTCGGGACAGGGACCTACGAGCAGTACTTC

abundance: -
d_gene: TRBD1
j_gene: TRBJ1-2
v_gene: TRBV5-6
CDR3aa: CASSFSGGSSYGYTF
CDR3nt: TGTGCCAGCAGCTTTTCAGGGGGAAGTAGCTATGGCTACACCTTC

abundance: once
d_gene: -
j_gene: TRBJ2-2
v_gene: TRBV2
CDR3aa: CASGDPKNTGELFF
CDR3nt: TGTGCCAGCGGTGACCCAAAGAACACCGGGGAGCTGTTTTTT

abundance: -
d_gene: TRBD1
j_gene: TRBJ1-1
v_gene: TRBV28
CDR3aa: CASSVDLFGTGQYTEAFF
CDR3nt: TGTGCCAGCAGCGTGGACCTTTTCGGGACAGGGCAATACACTGAAGCTTTCTTT

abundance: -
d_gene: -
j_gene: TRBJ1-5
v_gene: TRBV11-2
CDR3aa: CASSLSGNQPQHF
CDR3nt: TGTGCCAGCAGCTTATCGGGTAATCAGCCCCAGCATTTT

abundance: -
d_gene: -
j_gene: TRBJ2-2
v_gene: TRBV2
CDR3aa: CASSERVTGELFF
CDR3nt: TGTGCCAGCAGTGAAAGGGTCACCGGGGAGCTGTTTTTT

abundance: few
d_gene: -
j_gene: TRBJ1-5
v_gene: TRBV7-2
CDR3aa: CASSLDPIAQHF
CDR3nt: TGTGCCAGCAGCTTAGATCCGATTGCCCAGCATTTT

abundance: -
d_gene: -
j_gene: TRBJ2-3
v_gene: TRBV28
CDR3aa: CASSLHIITDTQYF
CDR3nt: TGTGCCAGCAGTTTGCACATTATCACAGATACGCAGTATTTT